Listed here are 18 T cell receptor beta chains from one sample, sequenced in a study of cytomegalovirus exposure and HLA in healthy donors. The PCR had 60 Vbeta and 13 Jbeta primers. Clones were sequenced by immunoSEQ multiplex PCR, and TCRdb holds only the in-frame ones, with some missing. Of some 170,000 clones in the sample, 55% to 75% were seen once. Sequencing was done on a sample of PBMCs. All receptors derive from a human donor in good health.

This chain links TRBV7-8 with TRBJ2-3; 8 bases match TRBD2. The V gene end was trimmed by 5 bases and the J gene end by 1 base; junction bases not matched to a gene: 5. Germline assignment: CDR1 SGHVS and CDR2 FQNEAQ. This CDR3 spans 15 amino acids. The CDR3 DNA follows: TGTGCCAGCAGCCTTAGCGGGGTCGGCACAGATACGCAGTATTTT. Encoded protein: CASSLSGVGTDTQYF.

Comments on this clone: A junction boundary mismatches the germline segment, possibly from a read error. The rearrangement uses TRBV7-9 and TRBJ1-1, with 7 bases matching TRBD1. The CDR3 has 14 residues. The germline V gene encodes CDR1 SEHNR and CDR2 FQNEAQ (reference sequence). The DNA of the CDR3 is TGTTCCAGCAGTTACAGGGGAAGGAACACTGAAGCTTTCTTT. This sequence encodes CSSSYRGRNTEAFF.

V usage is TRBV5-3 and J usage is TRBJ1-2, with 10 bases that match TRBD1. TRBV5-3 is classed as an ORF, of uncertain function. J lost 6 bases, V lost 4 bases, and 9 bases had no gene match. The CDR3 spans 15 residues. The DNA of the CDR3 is TGTGCCAGAAGCCCAGGGGCTGGGACAGGGGATGGCTACACCTTC. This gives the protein CARSPGAGTGDGYTF.

CDR3 DNA sequence: TGTGCCAGCACCCGGACAGGCCAAGAGACCCAGTACTTC. This translates into CASTRTGQETQYF. V usage is TRBV6-5 and J usage is TRBJ2-5; 7 bases line up with TRBD1. Germline V gene lookup returns CDR1 MNHEY and CDR2 SVGAGI. With 7 bases clipped from V and 1 base from J, the junction kept 3 bases outside the gene matches. CDR3 length: 13 residues.

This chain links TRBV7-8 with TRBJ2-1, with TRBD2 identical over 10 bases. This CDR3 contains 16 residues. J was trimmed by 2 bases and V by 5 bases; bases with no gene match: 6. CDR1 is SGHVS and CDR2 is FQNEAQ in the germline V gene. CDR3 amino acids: CASSRLAGEAYNEQFF. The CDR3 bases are TGTGCCAGCAGCCGCCTAGCGGGGGAAGCCTACAATGAGCAGTTCTTC. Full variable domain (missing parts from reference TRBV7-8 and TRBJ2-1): GAGVSQSPRYKVAKRGQDVALRCDPISGHVSLFWYQQALGQGPEFLTYFQNEAQLDKSGLPSDRFFAERPEGSVSTLKIQRTQQEDSAVYLCASSRLAGEAYNEQFFGPGTRLTVL.

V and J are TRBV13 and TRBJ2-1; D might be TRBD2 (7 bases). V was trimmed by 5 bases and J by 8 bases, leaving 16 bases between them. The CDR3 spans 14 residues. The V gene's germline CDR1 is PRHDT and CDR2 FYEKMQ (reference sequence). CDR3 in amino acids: CASSPGLGGDEQFF. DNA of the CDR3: TGTGCCAGCAGCCCCGGACTAGGGGGGGATGAGCAGTTCTTC. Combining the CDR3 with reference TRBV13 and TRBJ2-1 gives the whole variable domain AAGVIQSPRHLIKEKRETATLKCYPIPRHDTVYWYQQGPGQDPQFLISFYEKMQSDKGSIPDRFSAQQFSDYHSELNMSSLELGDSALYFCASSPGLGGDEQFFGPGTRLTVL.

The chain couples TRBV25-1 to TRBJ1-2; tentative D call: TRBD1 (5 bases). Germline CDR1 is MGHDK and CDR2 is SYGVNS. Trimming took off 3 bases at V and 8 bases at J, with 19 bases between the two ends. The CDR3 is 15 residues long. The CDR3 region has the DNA TGTGCCAGCAGTGACTATACCCTCGACAGAAACGGCTACACCTTC. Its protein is CASSDYTLDRNGYTF.

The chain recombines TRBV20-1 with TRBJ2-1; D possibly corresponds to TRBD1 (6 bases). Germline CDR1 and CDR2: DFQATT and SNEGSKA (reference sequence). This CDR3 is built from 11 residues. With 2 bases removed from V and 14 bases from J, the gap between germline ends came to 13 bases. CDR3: CSARFGRDKFF. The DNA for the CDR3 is TGCAGTGCTAGATTTGGACGGGACAAGTTCTTC.

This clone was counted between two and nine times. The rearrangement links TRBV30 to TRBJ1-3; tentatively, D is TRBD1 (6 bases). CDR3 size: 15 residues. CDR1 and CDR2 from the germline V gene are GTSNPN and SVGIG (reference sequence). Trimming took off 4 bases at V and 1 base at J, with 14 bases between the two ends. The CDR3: CAWKAYTGSGNTIYF. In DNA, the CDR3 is TGTGCCTGGAAGGCCTATACAGGGTCTGGAAACACCATATATTTT.

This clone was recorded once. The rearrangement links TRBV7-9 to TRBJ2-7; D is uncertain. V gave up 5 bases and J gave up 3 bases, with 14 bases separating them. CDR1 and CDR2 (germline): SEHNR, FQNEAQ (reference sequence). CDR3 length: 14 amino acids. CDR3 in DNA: TGTGCCAGCAGCCCAGCGCTCGGCTTCTACGAGCAGTACTTC. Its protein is CASSPALGFYEQYF.

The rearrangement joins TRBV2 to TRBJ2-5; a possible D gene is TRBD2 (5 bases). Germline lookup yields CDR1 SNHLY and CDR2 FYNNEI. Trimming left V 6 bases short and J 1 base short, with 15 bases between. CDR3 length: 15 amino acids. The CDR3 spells CASRRAPGVQETQYF. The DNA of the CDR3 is TGTGCCAGCAGGAGGGCACCCGGAGTCCAAGAGACCCAGTACTTC.

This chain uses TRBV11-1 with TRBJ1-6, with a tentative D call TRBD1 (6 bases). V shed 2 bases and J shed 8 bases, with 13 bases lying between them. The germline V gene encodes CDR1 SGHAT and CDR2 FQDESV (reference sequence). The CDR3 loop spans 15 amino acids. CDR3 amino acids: CASSLLRQAHSPLHF. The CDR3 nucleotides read TGTGCCAGCAGCTTACTTCGACAGGCCCATTCACCCCTCCACTTT.

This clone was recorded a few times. The CDR3: CASSEGTAYNEQFF. In DNA form, the CDR3 reads TGTGCCAGCAGCGAAGGGACAGCCTACAATGAGCAGTTCTTC. V gene TRBV9 combines with J gene TRBJ2-1; 7 bases match TRBD1. Trimming cost V 3 bases and J 2 bases; bases outside gene matches: 2. The germline CDR1 and CDR2 sequences are SGDLS and YYNGEE. CDR3 size: 14 residues.

The CDR3 protein is CASSELAGLGDTQYF. CDR3 sequence (DNA): TGTGCCAGCAGCGAACTAGCGGGGTTGGGAGATACGCAGTATTTT. The J gene is TRBJ2-3, the V gene TRBV21-1; TRBD2, the table's D call, lacks a check against the DNA. TRBV21-1 is marked as a pseudogene. This CDR3 is 15 amino acids long.

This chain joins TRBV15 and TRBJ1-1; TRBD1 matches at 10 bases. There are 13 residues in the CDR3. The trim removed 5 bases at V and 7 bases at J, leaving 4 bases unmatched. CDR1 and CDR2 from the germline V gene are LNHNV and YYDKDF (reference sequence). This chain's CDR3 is CATSGTGVSEAFF. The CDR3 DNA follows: TGTGCCACCAGCGGGACAGGGGTTAGTGAAGCTTTCTTT.

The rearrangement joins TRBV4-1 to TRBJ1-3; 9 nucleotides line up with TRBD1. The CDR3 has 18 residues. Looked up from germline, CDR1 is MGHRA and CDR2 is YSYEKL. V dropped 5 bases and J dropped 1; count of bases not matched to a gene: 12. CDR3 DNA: TGCGCCAGCAGCTTACACCCCGGACAGGGGTTTTCTGGAAACACCATATATTTT. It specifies CASSLHPGQGFSGNTIYF.

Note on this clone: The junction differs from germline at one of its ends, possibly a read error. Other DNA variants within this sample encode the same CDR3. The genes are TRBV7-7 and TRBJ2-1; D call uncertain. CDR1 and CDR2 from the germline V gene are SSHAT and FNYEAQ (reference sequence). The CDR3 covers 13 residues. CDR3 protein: CASSQNRDNEQFF. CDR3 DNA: TGTGCTAGCAGTCAAAACAGAGACAATGAGCAGTTCTTC.

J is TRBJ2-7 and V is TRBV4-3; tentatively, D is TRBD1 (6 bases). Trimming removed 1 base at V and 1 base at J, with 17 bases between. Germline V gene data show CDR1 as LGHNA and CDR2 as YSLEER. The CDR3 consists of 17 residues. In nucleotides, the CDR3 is TGCGCCAGCAGCCAAGGAGTAGGGGGAGTCGGGTCCTACGAGCAGTACTTC. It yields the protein CASSQGVGGVGSYEQYF.